The rows below give T cell receptor beta chains drawn from one sample of a study of blood T cell repertoires in COVID-19. Only in-frame clones appear in the TCRdb table, and some are missing; sequencing was by immunoSEQ multiplex PCR. This sample yields 250,000 to 350,000 clones, of which around 89% are seen a single time; 3% belongs to the top ten. Sequenced sample: PBMCs or T cells enriched from blood (not recorded which). The receptor set was obtained from a woman aged 50 to 60 who had recovered from COVID-19. Each CDR3 is given with its conserved first and last residue. Each record gives: D gene, V gene, clone size, J gene, CDR3 protein, CDR3 DNA. A D gene is named only where the DNA matches it firmly. Rows may omit the clone size; those that give it use once, few, many or a size class.

D gene: NA
V gene: TRBV6-1
clone size: once
J gene: TRBJ1-5
CDR3 protein: CASSEALGRGYNQPQHF
CDR3 DNA: TGTGCCAGCAGTGAAGCGCTAGGCAGGGGATACAATCAGCCCCAGCATTTT

D gene: NA
V gene: TRBV11-1
clone size: few
J gene: TRBJ1-6
CDR3 protein: CASSPRGIPYNSPLHF
CDR3 DNA: TGTGCCAGCAGCCCAAGGGGGATCCCCTATAATTCACCCCTCCACTTT

D gene: NA
V gene: TRBV4-2
clone size: NA
J gene: TRBJ2-1
CDR3 protein: CASSQGFATGVGNEQFF
CDR3 DNA: TGTGCCAGCAGCCAAGGATTCGCGACAGGTGTCGGCAATGAGCAGTTCTTC

D gene: NA
V gene: TRBV6-1
clone size: NA
J gene: TRBJ2-5
CDR3 protein: CASSEAGRGQQETQYF
CDR3 DNA: TGTGCCAGCAGTGAAGCTGGCAGGGGACAACAAGAGACCCAGTACTTC

D gene: TRBD1
V gene: TRBV28
clone size: NA
J gene: TRBJ1-4
CDR3 protein: CASSPGQGAEKLFF
CDR3 DNA: TGTGCCAGCAGTCCAGGACAGGGGGCTGAAAAACTGTTTTTT

D gene: TRBD2
V gene: TRBV18
clone size: NA
J gene: TRBJ2-1
CDR3 protein: CASSPTSGRSSYNEQFF
CDR3 DNA: TGTGCCAGCTCACCGACTAGCGGAAGAAGCTCCTACAATGAGCAGTTCTTC

D gene: NA
V gene: TRBV4-2
clone size: NA
J gene: TRBJ1-6
CDR3 protein: CASSQVEGRTSPLHF
CDR3 DNA: TGTGCCAGCAGCCAAGTCGAGGGTAGGACTTCACCCCTCCACTTT

D gene: TRBD2
V gene: TRBV4-3
clone size: few
J gene: TRBJ2-1
CDR3 protein: CASTRTSGMVHEQFF
CDR3 DNA: TGCGCCAGTACTAGGACTAGCGGGATGGTCCATGAGCAGTTCTTC

D gene: TRBD1
V gene: TRBV28
clone size: NA
J gene: TRBJ1-5
CDR3 protein: CASSFARDRWWLPQHF
CDR3 DNA: TGTGCCAGCAGTTTTGCTCGGGACAGGTGGTGGTTGCCCCAGCATTTT

D gene: NA
V gene: TRBV19
clone size: NA
J gene: TRBJ1-2
CDR3 protein: CASSVPQEPNYGYTF
CDR3 DNA: TGTGCCAGTAGCGTCCCACAGGAGCCTAACTATGGCTACACCTTC

D gene: TRBD1
V gene: TRBV2
clone size: NA
J gene: TRBJ1-1
CDR3 protein: CASRGQGRYNTEAFF
CDR3 DNA: TGTGCCAGCAGGGGACAGGGGCGGTATAACACTGAAGCTTTCTTT

D gene: NA
V gene: TRBV5-4
clone size: NA
J gene: TRBJ2-1
CDR3 protein: CASSLDSVTYNEQFF
CDR3 DNA: TGTGCCAGCAGCTTGGACTCGGTGACCTACAATGAGCAGTTCTTC

D gene: NA
V gene: TRBV14
clone size: NA
J gene: TRBJ2-7
CDR3 protein: CASSQDGLSHEQYF
CDR3 DNA: TGTGCCAGCAGCCAAGATGGCCTTTCCCACGAGCAGTACTTC

D gene: NA
V gene: TRBV28
clone size: NA
J gene: TRBJ1-5
CDR3 protein: CASRAQERPQHF
CDR3 DNA: TGTGCCAGCAGGGCACAGGAAAGGCCCCAGCATTTT

D gene: NA
V gene: TRBV9
clone size: once
J gene: TRBJ1-2
CDR3 protein: CASSVGTGANYGYTF
CDR3 DNA: TGTGCCAGCAGCGTAGGTACAGGCGCTAACTATGGCTACACCTTC

D gene: TRBD1
V gene: TRBV20-1
clone size: NA
J gene: TRBJ1-3
CDR3 protein: CSASTRQGNSGNTIYF
CDR3 DNA: TGCAGTGCTAGTACCCGACAGGGAAACTCTGGAAACACCATATATTTT

D gene: NA
V gene: TRBV27
clone size: NA
J gene: TRBJ1-6
CDR3 protein: CASSLSESSYNSPLHF
CDR3 DNA: TGTGCCAGCAGTTTATCGGAGAGCTCCTATAATTCACCCCTCCACTTT

D gene: NA
V gene: TRBV7-9
clone size: NA
J gene: TRBJ2-3
CDR3 protein: CASSPEGPYADTQYF
CDR3 DNA: TGTGCCAGCAGCCCCGAGGGCCCCTACGCAGATACGCAGTATTTT

D gene: TRBD1
V gene: TRBV28
clone size: NA
J gene: TRBJ1-5
CDR3 protein: CASSAGTVSNQPQHF
CDR3 DNA: TGTGCCAGCAGTGCCGGGACAGTTAGCAATCAGCCCCAGCATTTT

D gene: TRBD2
V gene: TRBV27
clone size: NA
J gene: TRBJ2-5
CDR3 protein: CASRLAGVETQYF
CDR3 DNA: TGTGCCAGCAGATTAGCGGGGGTGGAGACCCAGTACTTC

D gene: TRBD1
V gene: TRBV6-4
clone size: NA
J gene: TRBJ2-3
CDR3 protein: CASSEQGADTQYF
CDR3 DNA: TGTGCCAGCAGTGAGCAGGGGGCGGATACGCAGTATTTT

D gene: NA
V gene: TRBV24-1
clone size: NA
J gene: TRBJ2-2
CDR3 protein: CATSDPTTNTGELFF
CDR3 DNA: TGTGCCACCAGTGATCCGACTACAAACACCGGGGAGCTGTTTTTT

D gene: TRBD2
V gene: TRBV5-5
clone size: NA
J gene: TRBJ2-1
CDR3 protein: CASSLARGEMIEQFF
CDR3 DNA: TGTGCCAGCAGCTTGGCCCGGGGGGAGATGATTGAGCAGTTCTTC

D gene: NA
V gene: TRBV7-8
clone size: NA
J gene: TRBJ1-3
CDR3 protein: CASSLGRGNTIYF
CDR3 DNA: TGTGCCAGCAGCTTAGGGCGGGGAAACACCATATATTTT

D gene: NA
V gene: TRBV7-9
clone size: NA
J gene: TRBJ1-4
CDR3 protein: CASRPRGSRNEKLFF
CDR3 DNA: TGTGCCAGCAGACCCAGGGGTAGTCGAAATGAAAAACTGTTTTTT

D gene: NA
V gene: TRBV25-1
clone size: NA
J gene: TRBJ1-3
CDR3 protein: CASSHRSSGNTIYF
CDR3 DNA: TGTGCCAGCAGTCACAGGAGCTCTGGAAACACCATATATTTT

D gene: TRBD2
V gene: TRBV7-9
clone size: once
J gene: TRBJ2-1
CDR3 protein: CASGLLAGSGGEQFF
CDR3 DNA: TGTGCCAGCGGTCTTTTAGCGGGGAGTGGTGGGGAGCAGTTCTTC

D gene: TRBD1
V gene: TRBV7-9
clone size: NA
J gene: TRBJ1-2
CDR3 protein: CASSLGQGARGYTF
CDR3 DNA: TGTGCCAGCAGCTTAGGACAGGGGGCGCGGGGCTACACCTTC

D gene: TRBD1
V gene: TRBV7-9
clone size: NA
J gene: TRBJ2-3
CDR3 protein: CASSAGGPPDTQYF
CDR3 DNA: TGTGCCAGCTCTGCAGGGGGACCCCCAGATACGCAGTATTTT

D gene: NA
V gene: TRBV7-2
clone size: once
J gene: TRBJ1-6
CDR3 protein: CASGSQGPNSPLHF
CDR3 DNA: TGTGCCAGCGGATCCCAGGGGCCCAATTCACCCCTCCACTTT

D gene: TRBD2
V gene: TRBV28
clone size: NA
J gene: TRBJ2-1
CDR3 protein: CATGTIRSEQFF
CDR3 DNA: TGTGCCACCGGGACTATCAGAAGTGAGCAGTTCTTC

D gene: TRBD2
V gene: TRBV18
clone size: NA
J gene: TRBJ2-3
CDR3 protein: CASSPPTSGSNADTQYF
CDR3 DNA: TGTGCCAGCTCACCACCGACTAGCGGGAGCAACGCAGATACGCAGTATTTT

D gene: NA
V gene: TRBV21-1
clone size: few
J gene: TRBJ1-3
CDR3 protein: CASSKTQGSHNSGNTIYF
CDR3 DNA: TGTGCCAGCAGCAAAACACAGGGGTCCCATAACTCTGGAAACACCATATATTTT

D gene: NA
V gene: TRBV6-6
clone size: once
J gene: TRBJ1-4
CDR3 protein: CASRRANPREKLFF
CDR3 DNA: TGTGCCAGCAGGAGGGCTAATCCCCGTGAAAAACTGTTTTTT

D gene: TRBD1
V gene: TRBV28
clone size: NA
J gene: TRBJ2-7
CDR3 protein: CASSLSPGTGVSEQYF
CDR3 DNA: TGTGCCAGCAGTTTATCCCCCGGGACAGGCGTCTCCGAGCAGTACTTC

D gene: NA
V gene: TRBV2
clone size: NA
J gene: TRBJ2-3
CDR3 protein: CASSEAYGADTQYF
CDR3 DNA: TGTGCCAGCAGTGAAGCATACGGGGCAGATACGCAGTATTTT

D gene: NA
V gene: TRBV19
clone size: NA
J gene: TRBJ1-5
CDR3 protein: CASSPGGLGNQPQHF
CDR3 DNA: TGTGCCAGTAGCCCGGGGGGGCTGGGCAATCAGCCCCAGCATTTT

D gene: NA
V gene: TRBV29-1
clone size: NA
J gene: TRBJ1-2
CDR3 protein: CSVDSTGNGYTF
CDR3 DNA: TGCAGCGTTGACTCTACAGGGAATGGCTACACCTTC

D gene: TRBD2
V gene: TRBV6-2/TRBV6-3
clone size: NA
J gene: TRBJ2-1
CDR3 protein: CASSGGTSETYNEQFF
CDR3 DNA: TGTGCCAGCAGCGGCGGGACTAGCGAGACCTACAATGAGCAGTTCTTC

D gene: NA
V gene: TRBV5-5
clone size: NA
J gene: TRBJ1-4
CDR3 protein: CASSFRGTNEKLFF
CDR3 DNA: TGTGCCAGCAGCTTTCGGGGGACTAATGAAAAACTGTTTTTT